The present T cell receptor beta chain was sequenced within a study of cytomegalovirus exposure and HLA in healthy donors (dated by TCRdb to about 2017). Context from the whole study: According to an earlier analysis of 450 to 650 of the donors, about 179 million T cells yielded approximately 120 million unique TCR beta sequences and approximately 280 Gb of sequence data. Every repertoire in the discovery cohort had been generated on one and the same sequencing platform. A later genetic analysis used genome-wide SNP genotypes for about 55% of the 666 donors, treating that subset as a discovery cohort. The study aimed to test whether signatures of past pathogen exposure could be identified by cataloging public T cell receptors. To decide whether each TCR beta V gene segment behaved as functional or pseudogenic, an earlier analysis of several hundred of the donors relied on high-throughput TCR beta sequencing. The study used immunosequencing to profile the T cell repertoires of approximately 650 subjects and linked those repertoires to cytomegalovirus serostatus. An early release that covered several hundred HLA-typed donors contained approximately 300 gigabases of sequencing data and tens of millions of unique TCR sequences. The later analysis used no new phenotypic data to find candidate immune exposures, relying instead on TCR beta sequences and their occurrence across donors. Class I and class II HLA loci were covered by the typing at four-digit resolution. In addition to the first cohort of 666 subjects, a separate validation cohort of 130 or so different subjects was used. To predict cytomegalovirus infection status, the study brought together high-throughput TCR immunosequencing, statistical association of individual TCRs with disease status, and machine learning. Several DR-DQ haplotypes were handled as single units for association and clustering because linkage in the cohort was strong. Of the roughly 410 genotyped donors, roughly 76% were placed in the genetic ancestry cluster associated with self-reported Caucasian donors. Across about 380 genotyped donors of the cohort, an average of about 240,000 unique TCR beta nucleotide sequences per donor were sequenced, and roughly 17% of those sequences were non-productive. Alongside the repertoire data, information on donor age, sex, ethnicity and CMV serostatus was compiled. The number of donors typed differed by locus, with about 629-640 for A, B, C, DRB1 and DQB1, 522 for DQA1, 600 to 610 for DPA1, and approximately 470 for DPB1. A later analysis re-analyzed previously published TCR beta repertoires from about 600 donors and added high-resolution HLA genotyping to study TCR occurrence patterns. Study-level results and caveats: Because counts were too low, seventeen rarely observed V segments, including chromosome 9 orphons, were excluded from the earlier analysis of roughly 580 of the donors. In the study, around 150 TCR beta chains were listed as associated with cytomegalovirus. In a later analysis, some 18,000 TCR beta sequences were associated with specific HLA alleles at a false discovery rate of 0.05. CMV serostatus was the only immune exposure information available for the cohort. The authors suggested that the approach could potentially be extended to other disease states and immunological phenotypes. A further reported finding was that TCR beta sequences accurately predicted the HLA-A and HLA-B alleles for most subjects in the first cohort. Because the 87-base-pair reads could not distinguish some IMGT-functional V segments, including TRBV6-2 and TRBV6-3, those segments were excluded. While some public TCRs were present in many individuals, most TCR sequences turned up only very rarely across donors. Broadly in line with IMGT annotations, most TCR beta V segments showed up in productive rearrangements about 87% or about 30% of the time in an earlier analysis of several hundred of the donors. In a later genetic analysis, a missense DCLRE1C variant was associated with V-gene and J-gene trimming of TCR beta chains, and the association was replicated in an independent cohort. In both the original and validation cohorts, the classifier was reported to diagnose cytomegalovirus status with high specificity and sensitivity. Strong co-occurrence of HLA alleles, especially DR and DQ, made assigning TCR associations to individual alleles difficult. In a later analysis, most CMV-associated TCR beta chains were found to appear HLA-restricted, with HLA associations seemingly driven largely by CMV exposure. A later analysis found that TCR association rates varied across HLA loci, with DRB1 alleles showing the most associated TCRs and HLA-C alleles the fewest. A later genetic analysis reported fewer N-insertions in productive TCRs among donors in an Asian-associated ancestry cluster than the roughly 720-donor mean. Sequencing depth was assumed to be roughly uniform across donors in the presence/absence analyses, though that assumption may not hold. A later analysis reported that several top co-occurrence clusters appeared linked to parvovirus B19, influenza, CMV and Epstein-Barr virus. Linkage disequilibrium might explain the correlated functional status among segregating V segments, but an unknown experimental factor could not be excluded. In vitro tests confirmed that a few of the cytomegalovirus-associated TCR beta chains recognize cytomegalovirus antigens. In a later analysis, HLA-associated TCR beta chains were found to be more clonally expanded and to have lower generation probabilities than equally common non-associated chains. The cohort was sequenced for TCR beta chains only, and without alpha or paired-chain data the features that could be detected were limited. A cluster of highly shared sequence variants was judged likely to be a technical artifact of the sequencing pipeline. HLA typing was unavailable for some donors at each locus, so association tests used only the typed subset.

The library was produced with the immunoSEQ multiplex PCR assay. For the multiplex PCR, a mixture combining 60 forward primers for TCR Vbeta segments and 13 reverse primers for TCR Jbeta segments was used. A multiplex PCR assay on genomic DNA amplified the CDR3 region of rearranged TCR beta genes. The Illumina HiSeq System was used to sequence the amplified TCR beta libraries as 87-base-pair reads. For the original study's pipeline: A later analysis counted some 74 million unique TCR beta chains across the approximately 700 repertoires, and about 10 million of these chains were shared by at least two donors. Raw reads were error-corrected and collapsed into unique sequences with a nearest-neighbor algorithm that merged closely related sequences to remove PCR and sequencing errors. V, D and J gene segments were assigned by aligning CDR3 sequences to IMGT reference sequences. For a sequence to be retained, a match of at least six nucleotides was required to both a V gene segment and a J gene segment. Rearrangements were classified as productive when the CDR3 lacked stop codons and remained in frame with V and J, and all other rearrangements were classified as non-productive. Following IMGT convention, CDR3 was defined as the stretch from the second conserved V-encoded cysteine up to the conserved J-encoded phenylalanine. In an earlier analysis of roughly 580 of the donors, sequences lacking an unambiguous match to a single V gene segment were excluded. An earlier analysis of a few hundred of the donors called V segments functional above 56.7% productive rearrangements and segregating when the between-donor standard deviation exceeded 5%. A statistical classification framework was built for diagnosing cytomegalovirus status from the catalog of TCR beta chain sequences. In a later analysis, V and J genes were assigned by comparing TCR nucleotide sequences against IMGT/GENE-DB human TR gene sequences. A later analysis assigned CDR3 sequences and most-parsimonious VDJ recombination scenarios with the TCRdist pipeline. A later analysis defined each TCR beta chain by its CDR3 amino acid sequence plus V-gene family, and excluded reads lacking a unique V-gene family. A later analysis removed roughly 590 highly shared, low-generation-probability nucleotide sequences to deal with suspected cross-contamination and a sequencing artifact. For each public chain, a later analysis derived a clonal expansion index from normalized ranks of inferred template counts within each repertoire. Generation probabilities in a later analysis came from a VDJ recombination model fitted to out-of-frame rearrangements, and those results were checked against IGoR. Hypergeometric tests were used in a later analysis to score TCR-TCR, TCR-HLA and TCR-CMV co-occurrence, with a repertoire-size bias correction applied to the TCR pairs. False discovery rates were estimated in a later analysis by permuting HLA or CMV assignments 20 times. In a later analysis, co-occurring TCRs were grouped using DBSCAN, with TCRdist sequence similarity added in when clustering inside HLA-allele-positive subsets. Co-occurrence clustering excluded repertoires with fewer than 30,000 or more than 120,000 public chains, plus five with anomalous nucleotide sharing. In its TCRdb copy, this immuneACCESS table keeps in-frame sequences only and misses some clones. Where compared with another copy, unresolved V genes explain less than half of these, and the others have no known cause. V, J and clone size reflect that table, while D and trimming were determined from the DNA. This sample's table has entries for about 60,000 clones. The ten largest clones represent around 2.1% of the sample.

As regards this clone: This receptor's antigen is unknown.

Trimming costs V 5 bases and J 0 bases, and their ends lie 9 bases apart. From the cysteine up to the phenylalanine, the CDR3 has a length of 14 residues. Only CDR3 DNA is held: 42 bases, read in frame from base 1. In the germline V gene, CDR1 corresponds to SGHRS and CDR2 to YFSETQ. The cohort consisted of 650 to 700 healthy bone marrow donors. At the time of sampling, all cohort members were nominally healthy, though unrecorded immune exposures were likely present. The donor was CMV seronegative and was included in the group of a few hundred seronegative cohort members. Every donor gave a peripheral blood sample, and the peripheral blood mononuclear cells from that sample were used for TCR beta sequencing. The Qiagen DNeasy Blood Extraction Kit was used to extract genomic DNA from the blood cell samples.

The receptor comes from a woman between 18 and 29 years old in good health and CMV-seronegative. The chain employs TRBV5-1 and TRBJ2-4; perhaps TRBD1 is the D gene, with 5 bases matching. Sequencing was performed on PBMCs. In nucleotide form, the sequence is TGCGCCAGCAGTACGGACACAGCCAAAAACATTCAGTACTTC. Its protein is CASSTDTAKNIQYF.